Sequencing of this T cell receptor beta chain was carried out in a study of blood T cell repertoires in COVID-19. Overall study context: Sites across the United States, Italy and Spain contributed samples from acute and convalescent COVID-19. PBMCs, B-cell-depleted T cells, or T cells were the source of the cDNA or gDNA that made up the material.

Germline V lookup: CDR1 MNHEY, CDR2 SVGAGI. The CDR3 has 16 residues. V shed 2 bases, J shed 0 bases, and the junction held 7 bases outside the gene matches. It was during active infection that Seattle patients were enrolled and then longitudinally followed. Original processing methods: Amplification of reference gene primers was used by the study to estimate nucleated cell counts. Using immunoSEQ multiplex PCR, the repertoire was profiled, and TCRdb retains in-frame clones only, with some absent. D and trimming come from the DNA, and the V and J calls and clone size come from that table. The repertoire holds about 330,000 clones, approximately 90% seen once, with roughly 8.9% in the top ten.

The clonotype comes from a man aged 25 to 40 with COVID-19, enrolled during active disease. The source material was peripheral blood. V gene TRBV6-5 combines with J gene TRBJ2-7, with TRBD1 matching 7 bases. The CDR3 DNA sequence: TGTGCCAGCAGTTACCGGACAGGTACTACCTCCTACGAGCAGTACTTC. It encodes CASSYRTGTTSYEQYF.